The T cell receptor (beta chain) described here comes from a study of T cell repertoires and HLA-DP antigens. Some clones are missing from TCRdb's copy, which holds only in-frame ones; the method was immunoSEQ multiplex PCR. The table includes approximately 110,000 clones, about 91% detected once. The CDR3 length is 11 residues. The V gene's germline CDR1 is MNHNS and CDR2 SASEGT. Between the trimmed V and J ends, which lost 6 bases and 2 bases, there was a span of 4 bases. On this clone itself: What it binds is not known.

Sequenced material: CD4+ T cells from PBMCs. The V call is TRBV6-1, the J call TRBJ2-5; D gene ambiguous. The origin of this receptor is a young woman in good health and CMV-seronegative. The CDR3, as DNA: TGTGCCAGCAGCCTTCAAGAGACCCAGTACTTC. Translation gives CASSLQETQYF.